This TCR beta chain is from a study of tumor and adjacent non-tumor tissue in lung cancer. Study-level information: Patients comprised 12 adenocarcinoma, 2 squamous cell carcinoma and 1 small cell lung cancer.

CDR3 size: 13 residues. V lost 1 base and J 3 bases, leaving 6 bases between the germline ends. From germline, CDR1 is SGHRS and CDR2 YFSETQ. TCRbeta libraries were built with three rounds of nested PCR, modified from ARM-PCR. Each CDR3 protein is one row after TCRdb ran MiXCR on the multiplex PCR reads. The sample records around 71,000 distinct CDR3 sequences, about two thirds being singletons. This sample's RNA came from whole unsorted tissue. The chain joins TRBV5-1 to TRBJ2-3; D call uncertain. This receptor was taken from a woman in her thirties or forties with non-small cell lung cancer. Source material: lung tumor tissue. This CDR3 reads CASSLSGTDTQYF. CDR3 DNA sequence: TGCGCCAGCAGCTTGTCCGGAACAGATACGCAGTATTTT.